Listed below are T cell receptor beta chains from one sample, sequenced in a study of blood T cell repertoires in COVID-19. The table came from immunoSEQ multiplex PCR; TCRdb's copy has only in-frame clones and leaves some out. The sample lists about 270,000 clones; 75% to 90% were seen once. The sample consisted of peripheral blood. The source is a woman aged 70-85 years with COVID-19, enrolled during active disease. Each CDR3 is given with its conserved first and last residue. The D gene is left open where the match is weak. Not all rows give a size; the values are once, few, many and, for expanded clones, a class.

D	size	V	J	DNA	CDR3
.	.	TRBV11-3	TRBJ1-3	TGTGCCAGCAGCGCCAAACCGGGACACCGCCCTCTCTCTGGAAACACCATATATTTT	CASSAKPGHRPLSGNTIYF
.	.	TRBV6-4	TRBJ2-7	TGTGCCAGCTACCGGAGACGATTCTACGAGCAGTACTTC	CASYRRRFYEQYF
.	.	TRBV5-1	TRBJ2-3	TGCGCCAGCAGCTTGGAAGCGCCGAGCACAGATACGCAGTATTTT	CASSLEAPSTDTQYF
.	few	TRBV5-6	TRBJ1-1	TGTGCCAGCAGCCTGCGGACTCCCACGGGCACTGAAGCTTTCTTT	CASSLRTPTGTEAFF
.	.	TRBV6-2/TRBV6-3	TRBJ1-2	TGTGCCAGCAGTTACGGCGCTCAGGCCAGGCGCACTAACTATGGCTACACCTTC	CASSYGAQARRTNYGYTF
.	few	TRBV12-3/TRBV12-4	TRBJ1-2	TGTGCCAGCAGTCCCTCACGGGTCCGCGGCTACACCTTC	CASSPSRVRGYTF
.	few	TRBV7-9	TRBJ1-5	TGTGCCAGCAGCCGACAGGAGGATCAGCCCCAGCATTTT	CASSRQEDQPQHF
.	.	TRBV3-1/TRBV3-2	TRBJ2-2	TGTGCCAGCAGGGGACTGTCGGGGGCGAACACCGGGGAGCTGTTTTTT	CASRGLSGANTGELFF
TRBD1	.	TRBV6-6	TRBJ2-3	TGTGCCAGCAGTCCCGGGACAGGGGTCCACGACACAGATACGCAGTATTTT	CASSPGTGVHDTDTQYF
.	.	TRBV5-5	TRBJ2-7	TGTGCCAGCAGCTTGACAGGGCTCTCCTACGAGCAGTACTTC	CASSLTGLSYEQYF
.	once	TRBV5-1	TRBJ2-3	TGCGCCAGCAGCTTGTCTGGGGCGGCGGCTTCTAGCACAGATACGCAGTATTTT	CASSLSGAAASSTDTQYF